What follows is one T cell receptor beta chain and its context. Its antigen is currently unknown. By flow cytometry, patients selected for sequencing had shown an expansion of CD8+CD57+ cells. Patients had received no therapy at the time of blood sampling. This sample stems from a study of CD8+CD57+ T cells in acquired aplastic anemia. Study results and caveats: Approximately 30 was the count of CD8+ CDR3 sequences that patients shared with controls.

TCR beta VDJ and CDR3 profiles were obtained from a genomic DNA template. TCRdb re-derived calls from the reads in MiXCR, one entry per CDR3 protein. The sample lists around 200,000 distinct CDR3 sequences, less than 60% seen once, with just under 20% in the top ten. Unmatched junction bases numbered 10, after V lost 7 bases and J lost 5 bases. Germline V gene lookup returns CDR1 SNHLY and CDR2 FYNNEI. The CDR3 extends over 14 amino acids. The J gene is TRBJ2-7, the V gene TRBV2; 8 bases match TRBD1. Sequenced material: sorted CD4+, CD8+, or CD8+CD57+ T cells (not recorded which) from PBMCs. The clonotype originates from a human donor with aplastic anemia. CDR3 DNA: TGTGCCAGCATAGGGGACAGGACCGGTGACGAGCAGTACTTC. Residues: CASIGDRTGDEQYF. Full variable domain (remainder filled in from reference TRBV2 and TRBJ2-7): EPEVTQTPSHQVTQMGQEVILRCVPISNHLYFYWYRQILGQKVEFLVSFYNNEISEKSEIFDDQFSVERPDGSNFTLKIRSTKLEDSAMYFCASIGDRTGDEQYFGPGTRLTVT.